This T cell receptor beta chain was profiled in a study of shared clonotypes between healthy human individuals. Whole-study findings and limits: Sampling covered blood only; tissue repertoires likely differ.

CDR3 length: 16 amino acids. With 3 bases clipped from V and 0 bases from J, the junction kept 5 bases outside the gene matches. Germline-derived CDR1 and CDR2 are LGHNA and YSLEER. Naive CD8 cells comprised CD45RO-negative, CCR7-positively selected cells, excluding terminally differentiated effector memory CD45RA+ cells. The donors, healthy adults who were HIV-negative, had experienced no recent acute infections or vaccinations. Produced via immunoSEQ multiplex PCR; TCRdb's table is partial and in-frame only. The sample carries around 2,000,000 clones, roughly 94% recorded once. Points on this clone: What it binds is unknown. This sample includes further DNA sequences coding for the same CDR3.

The sequence was obtained from a man between 18 and 35 years old in good health. The chain combines TRBV4-3 with TRBJ2-7; 10 bases line up with TRBD2. Sequencing was carried out using naive CD8+ T cells sorted from blood. The CDR3 is CASSQEPSGSSYEQYF. The CDR3 nucleotides are TGCGCCAGCAGCCAGGAACCTAGCGGGAGCTCCTACGAGCAGTACTTC.